The 3 T cell receptor beta chains given below trace back to one sample, sequenced in a study of cytomegalovirus exposure and HLA in healthy donors. Researchers ran the PCR with 60 Vbeta and 13 Jbeta primers. The method was immunoSEQ multiplex PCR; TCRdb's version includes in-frame clones alone and lacks a portion of them. The table lists approximately 170,000 clones, more than 60% of them singletons. The sample taken for sequencing was PBMCs. These receptors were taken from a male donor in good health and CMV-seronegative.

This clone appeared a single time. The chain carries TRBV6-1 and TRBJ1-1, with a tentative D call TRBD1 (5 bases). Germline lookup yields CDR1 MNHNS and CDR2 SASEGT. V was trimmed by 2 bases and J by 1 base, leaving 11 bases between them. CDR3 length equals 15 residues. CDR3 loop: CASSEKGLGNTEAFF. The CDR3 nucleotides are TGTGCCAGCAGTGAAAAGGGGCTCGGGAACACTGAAGCTTTCTTT.

J is TRBJ2-7 and V is TRBV4-2; D is possibly TRBD1 (5 bases). Per the germline V gene, CDR1 is LGHNA and CDR2 is YNFKEQ. V gave up 3 bases and J gave up 2 bases, with 11 bases separating them. The CDR3 runs 14 residues. The CDR3 bases are TGTGCCAGCAGCCAGCTAGGGGAAACCTACGAGCAGTACTTC. Protein product: CASSQLGETYEQYF.

There are a few counts of this clone. V usage is TRBV19 and J usage is TRBJ1-1; a possible D gene is TRBD1 (6 bases). The CDR3 covers 14 residues. Germline CDR1 is LNHDA and CDR2 is SQIVND (reference sequence). Trimming took off 6 bases at V and 3 bases at J, with 14 bases between the two ends. Here the CDR3 reads CASRTGTQHTEAFF. CDR3 coding DNA: TGTGCCAGTAGGACCGGGACACAGCACACTGAAGCTTTCTTT.